This is a list of T cell receptor beta chains from one sample in a study of Graves' ophthalmopathy and Graves' hyperthyroidism. TCRdb passed the multiplex PCR reads through MiXCR, listing each CDR3 protein once. The repertoire consists of around 1.1 million distinct CDR3 sequences, with roughly 35% occurring once and the leading ten covering approximately 10%. Source material: peripheral blood or thyroid tissue (not recorded which). The receptors were sampled from an adult man with Graves' hyperthyroidism. Each CDR3 is given with its conserved first and last residue. A D gene is named only where the DNA matches it firmly. Part of the rows lack a size; the others show once, few, many or a class for expanded clones.

v_call: TRBV7-3; d_call: -; j_call: TRBJ2-2; clone_size: many; cdr3_nt: TGTGCCAGCAGTTCCCGTCTAGCCGGGGAGCTGTTTTTT; cdr3_aa: CASSSRLAGELFF
v_call: TRBV7-9; d_call: TRBD2; j_call: TRBJ2-7; clone_size: few; cdr3_nt: TGTGCCAGCAGCCTTAGCGGGGGGGCCTTGTTATACGAGCAGTACTTC; cdr3_aa: CASSLSGGALLYEQYF
v_call: TRBV12-3/TRBV12-4; d_call: -; j_call: TRBJ1-5; clone_size: -; cdr3_nt: TGTGCCAGCAGTTCAGTCGGACAGAGCTATAGCAATCAGCCCCAGCATTTT; cdr3_aa: CASSSVGQSYSNQPQHF
v_call: TRBV15; d_call: -; j_call: TRBJ2-7; clone_size: -; cdr3_nt: TGTGCCACCAGCAGAGAGACCCCCCAAGAGCAGTACTTC; cdr3_aa: CATSRETPQEQYF
v_call: TRBV7-8; d_call: TRBD1; j_call: TRBJ1-6; clone_size: -; cdr3_nt: TGTGCCAGCAGCTTACACGGACAGGGGTCACCCCTCCACTTT; cdr3_aa: CASSLHGQGSPLHF
v_call: TRBV19; d_call: TRBD1; j_call: TRBJ1-3; clone_size: many; cdr3_nt: TGTGCCAGTATCCCGGACAGGGGCTACACCATATATTTT; cdr3_aa: CASIPDRGYTIYF
v_call: TRBV29-1; d_call: TRBD1; j_call: TRBJ1-1; clone_size: -; cdr3_nt: TGCAGCTTGAGTTTGGGGACAGGGAGCCTATTGAACACTGAAGCTTTCTTT; cdr3_aa: CSLSLGTGSLLNTEAFF
v_call: TRBV15; d_call: TRBD1; j_call: TRBJ1-4; clone_size: many; cdr3_nt: TGTGCCACCAGCAGAGAGGACAGGGATGGAAAACTGTTTTTT; cdr3_aa: CATSREDRDGKLFF
v_call: TRBV6-2/TRBV6-3; d_call: -; j_call: TRBJ1-1; clone_size: -; cdr3_nt: TGTGCCAGCAGTTACGAAGACGGGACATTAGAAGCTTTCTTT; cdr3_aa: CASSYEDGTLEAFF
v_call: TRBV29-1; d_call: -; j_call: TRBJ2-1; clone_size: -; cdr3_nt: TGCAGCGTTGAAGATCGGCCCTCCTACAATGAGCAGTTCTTC; cdr3_aa: CSVEDRPSYNEQFF
v_call: TRBV6-6; d_call: -; j_call: TRBJ2-5; clone_size: few; cdr3_nt: TGTGCCAGCATGGCAGAACATTTCCAAGAGACCCAGTACTTC; cdr3_aa: CASMAEHFQETQYF
v_call: TRBV19; d_call: -; j_call: TRBJ1-5; clone_size: -; cdr3_nt: TGTGCCAGTAGCTGGGGCATAAACAATCAGCCCCAGCATTTT; cdr3_aa: CASSWGINNQPQHF
v_call: TRBV5-1; d_call: -; j_call: TRBJ1-2; clone_size: -; cdr3_nt: TGCGCCAGCAGTGCGATGCCAGGGCCGGACTATGGCTACACCTTC; cdr3_aa: CASSAMPGPDYGYTF
v_call: TRBV9; d_call: -; j_call: TRBJ2-2; clone_size: many; cdr3_nt: TGTGCCAGCAGCTTCGACAGGATGAACACCGGGGAGCTGTTTTTT; cdr3_aa: CASSFDRMNTGELFF
v_call: TRBV9; d_call: TRBD2; j_call: TRBJ2-7; clone_size: few; cdr3_nt: TGTGCCAGCAGCGCCGGACTAGCGGATTCATTGGAGCAGTACTTC; cdr3_aa: CASSAGLADSLEQYF
v_call: TRBV14; d_call: TRBD1; j_call: TRBJ1-6; clone_size: many; cdr3_nt: TGTGCCAGCAGCCAAGATTTACAGGGGAATTCACCCCTCCACTTT; cdr3_aa: CASSQDLQGNSPLHF
v_call: TRBV10-3; d_call: -; j_call: TRBJ1-4; clone_size: many; cdr3_nt: TGTGCCATCAGCGACACGGGAACTAATGAAAAACTGTTTTTT; cdr3_aa: CAISDTGTNEKLFF
v_call: TRBV12-3/TRBV12-4; d_call: -; j_call: TRBJ1-5; clone_size: -; cdr3_nt: TGTGCCAGCAGTTTCGTGGCGTCAGGGATTCTGTATAGCAATCAGCCCCAGCATTTT; cdr3_aa: CASSFVASGILYSNQPQHF
v_call: TRBV15; d_call: TRBD1; j_call: TRBJ2-3; clone_size: -; cdr3_nt: TGTGCCACCTCAGCTTGGACAGGGGGCGCAGATACGCAGTATTTT; cdr3_aa: CATSAWTGGADTQYF
v_call: TRBV4-3; d_call: -; j_call: TRBJ1-5; clone_size: few; cdr3_nt: TGCGCCAGCAGTCCTTCGGACAGCGAGAATCAGCCCCAGCATTTT; cdr3_aa: CASSPSDSENQPQHF
v_call: TRBV25-1; d_call: -; j_call: TRBJ2-2; clone_size: many; cdr3_nt: TGTACCAGCAGTGATCGCGGCACCGGGGAGCTGTTTTTT; cdr3_aa: CTSSDRGTGELFF
v_call: TRBV5-1; d_call: -; j_call: TRBJ1-6; clone_size: few; cdr3_nt: TGCGCCAGCAGCCAGGGACACCCGGACTCTAATTCACCCCTCCACTTT; cdr3_aa: CASSQGHPDSNSPLHF
v_call: TRBV19; d_call: TRBD1; j_call: TRBJ1-1; clone_size: -; cdr3_nt: TGTGCCAGTAACCCGGACAGGAAGACGAACACTGAAGCTTTCTTT; cdr3_aa: CASNPDRKTNTEAFF
v_call: TRBV12-3/TRBV12-4; d_call: TRBD1; j_call: TRBJ1-5; clone_size: few; cdr3_nt: TGTGCCAGCAGTTTAATCTTCGGGACAGAAAATCAGCCCCAGCATTTT; cdr3_aa: CASSLIFGTENQPQHF
v_call: TRBV27; d_call: TRBD2; j_call: TRBJ2-5; clone_size: -; cdr3_nt: TGTGCCAGCAGTTTATTCGGCGGGAGCGGGGAGACCCAGTACTTC; cdr3_aa: CASSLFGGSGETQYF
v_call: TRBV29-1; d_call: -; j_call: TRBJ1-1; clone_size: many; cdr3_nt: TGCAGCGTTGAAAGGGGGTCGAACACTGAAGCTTTCTTT; cdr3_aa: CSVERGSNTEAFF
v_call: TRBV5-1; d_call: -; j_call: TRBJ2-7; clone_size: -; cdr3_nt: TGCGCCAGCAGCTTGGAACGGCTCGGCTCCTACGAGCAGTACTTC; cdr3_aa: CASSLERLGSYEQYF
v_call: TRBV19; d_call: -; j_call: TRBJ1-2; clone_size: many; cdr3_nt: TGTGCCAGTAGTAAGGCCATCTCAGGGTATGGCTACACCTTC; cdr3_aa: CASSKAISGYGYTF
v_call: TRBV7-7; d_call: -; j_call: TRBJ2-2; clone_size: few; cdr3_nt: TGTGCCAGCAGCACCTGGGACGGATTGAACACCGGGGAGCTGTTTTTT; cdr3_aa: CASSTWDGLNTGELFF
v_call: TRBV7-9; d_call: -; j_call: TRBJ2-2; clone_size: -; cdr3_nt: TGTGCCAGCAGCGCCGGGACCGAGAACACCGGGGAGCTGTTTTTT; cdr3_aa: CASSAGTENTGELFF
v_call: TRBV10-3; d_call: -; j_call: TRBJ2-7; clone_size: -; cdr3_nt: TGTGCCAGCAGGCCAGAGGAGGGTTACGAGCAGTACTTC; cdr3_aa: CASRPEEGYEQYF
v_call: TRBV2; d_call: -; j_call: TRBJ2-7; clone_size: many; cdr3_nt: TGTGCCAGTTGCTATCCGAGCTCCTACGAGCAGTACTTC; cdr3_aa: CASCYPSSYEQYF
v_call: TRBV11-2; d_call: -; j_call: TRBJ1-6; clone_size: many; cdr3_nt: TGTGCCAGCAGCGTTGGGAGTAATTCACCCCTCCACTTT; cdr3_aa: CASSVGSNSPLHF
v_call: TRBV12-3/TRBV12-4; d_call: -; j_call: TRBJ2-7; clone_size: -; cdr3_nt: TGTGCCAGCACTCCTGGCGGCTTTTCCTACGAGCAGTACTTC; cdr3_aa: CASTPGGFSYEQYF
v_call: TRBV27; d_call: -; j_call: TRBJ2-2; clone_size: few; cdr3_nt: TGTGCCAGCAGTTTACCCCACAAGGGGTGGGAGCTGTTTTTT; cdr3_aa: CASSLPHKGWELFF
v_call: TRBV20-1; d_call: TRBD1; j_call: TRBJ2-2; clone_size: few; cdr3_nt: TGCAGTGCAACCGGGACAGAAAACACCGGGGAGCTGTTTTTT; cdr3_aa: CSATGTENTGELFF
v_call: TRBV7-9; d_call: -; j_call: TRBJ1-2; clone_size: many; cdr3_nt: TGTGCCAGCAGCTTGCTGGGAGGGAGTGTCATCGACTACACCTTC; cdr3_aa: CASSLLGGSVIDYTF
v_call: TRBV5-1; d_call: -; j_call: TRBJ2-7; clone_size: -; cdr3_nt: TGCGCCAGCAGCTTGAGCTTCGCTCGAACCCCCGACTACGAGCAGTACTTC; cdr3_aa: CASSLSFARTPDYEQYF
v_call: TRBV6-2/TRBV6-3; d_call: -; j_call: TRBJ1-1; clone_size: -; cdr3_nt: TGTGCCAGCACGAAAAAAAACACTGAAGCTTTCTTT; cdr3_aa: CASTKKNTEAFF
v_call: TRBV19; d_call: -; j_call: TRBJ2-2; clone_size: few; cdr3_nt: TGTGCCAGTGATCCGGGACGGAACACCGGGGAGCTGTTTTTT; cdr3_aa: CASDPGRNTGELFF
v_call: TRBV10-2; d_call: -; j_call: TRBJ1-1; clone_size: -; cdr3_nt: TGCGCCAGCAGTTCAGGGATGGGGGCCTCTGAAGCTTTCTTT; cdr3_aa: CASSSGMGASEAFF
v_call: TRBV15; d_call: -; j_call: TRBJ1-2; clone_size: -; cdr3_nt: TGTGCCACCAGCAGGGCGGAATTTTCGAGCGACTTC; cdr3_aa: CATSRAEFSSDF